This TCR beta chain was sequenced for a study of cytomegalovirus exposure and HLA in healthy donors. In the PCR, 60 Vbeta and 13 Jbeta primers were used. Libraries were prepared by immunoSEQ multiplex PCR; TCRdb keeps only in-frame clonotypes and omits some of them. This table has 55,000 to 80,000 clones, around 80% appearing once. Germline loops: CDR1 SGHAT, CDR2 FQNNGV. CDR3 length equals 12 residues. V was shortened by 1 base and J by 2 bases, with 2 bases between the two germline ends. Overall study results and limits: One variant, a missense change in DCLRE1C, was linked in a later analysis to TCR beta V- and J-gene trimming.

This clone showed up just once. Its antigen is unidentified. The receptor comes from a man younger than 35 in good health and CMV-seronegative. The V and J genes are TRBV11-2 and TRBJ1-1; D remains ambiguous. Sequenced sample: PBMCs. CDR3 coding DNA: TGTGCCAGCAGCTTAGCTAACACTGAAGCTTTCTTT. This sequence encodes CASSLANTEAFF.